This TCR beta chain appears in the sequencing data of a study of T-cell reconstitution after alpha-beta-depleted transplantation in children. Study conclusions and caveats: It was surviving recipient T cells and thymic progenitors that gave some patients high TCRbeta diversity at day 60. T cells produced anew were the main source of T-cell counts and diversity one year after transplant.

As to this clonotype: Its antigen is currently unknown.

The CDR3 is 13 residues long. The V and J ends lost 5 bases and 8 bases respectively, with 12 bases between them. Germline V gives CDR1 LNHDA, CDR2 SQIVND (reference sequence). Preparing the TCRbeta library involved the use of unique molecular identifiers. TCRdb re-called the PCR reads through MiXCR, storing one row per CDR3 protein. The sample has approximately 150,000 distinct CDR3 sequences, around 8.8% seen once. The sequence was obtained from a female patient aged 2-10 years who had a stem cell transplant for congenital amegakaryocytic thrombocytopenia, so the T cells may come from the graft donor. The sample in question was PBMCs, mostly from graft donor cells, obtained 180 days after TCRalphabeta/CD19-depleted stem cell transplant. The V gene is TRBV19, the J gene TRBJ1-4, with D possibly matching TRBD1 (5 bases). This chain's CDR3 is CASSVSTAEKLFF. The DNA of the CDR3 is TGTGCCAGTAGTGTTTCGACAGCAGAAAAACTGTTTTTT.